These T cell receptor beta chains were read from a single sample in a study of blood T cell repertoires in COVID-19. Generated by immunoSEQ multiplex PCR, the TCRdb table keeps only in-frame clones and is missing some. The sample has approximately 340,000 clones, around 90% seen once. Material: peripheral blood. The receptor source for this set is a young man with COVID-19, enrolled during active disease. Both conserved end residues are part of each CDR3. The order of the fields is CDR3 DNA, CDR3 protein, D gene, V gene, clone size, J gene. A D gene is named only where the DNA matches it firmly. Size is stated for part of the rows, as once, few or many counts, or as a class when the clone is expanded.

CDR3 DNA: TGTGCCAGCAGCCAGCCGGACACAAGAAGCGAGCAGTACTTC; CDR3 protein: CASSQPDTRSEQYF; D gene: NA; V gene: TRBV11-2; clone size: NA; J gene: TRBJ2-7
CDR3 DNA: TGTGCCAGCAGTCCGGGGGACAGGACAGCCTTCTTC; CDR3 protein: CASSPGDRTAFF; D gene: TRBD1; V gene: TRBV28; clone size: NA; J gene: TRBJ2-1
CDR3 DNA: TGTGCCAGCAGACAGGGGGCGCCGGGGAACATTCAGTACTTC; CDR3 protein: CASRQGAPGNIQYF; D gene: TRBD1; V gene: TRBV28; clone size: NA; J gene: TRBJ2-4
CDR3 DNA: TGCGCCAGCAGCTCTGGACAGGGCGGCGACTATGGCTACACCTTC; CDR3 protein: CASSSGQGGDYGYTF; D gene: TRBD1; V gene: TRBV5-1; clone size: NA; J gene: TRBJ1-2
CDR3 DNA: TGTGCCAGCAGCCCCCGGACAGGGGTTGAGCAGTTCTTC; CDR3 protein: CASSPRTGVEQFF; D gene: TRBD1; V gene: TRBV6-5; clone size: NA; J gene: TRBJ2-1
CDR3 DNA: TGTGCCACCAGTGACGGACTAGCGAGTACAATCAATGAGCAGTTCTTC; CDR3 protein: CATSDGLASTINEQFF; D gene: TRBD2; V gene: TRBV24-1; clone size: NA; J gene: TRBJ2-1
CDR3 DNA: TGCGCCAGCAGCCAAGATGAAGGCAATACAGCACTTGAAGCTTTCTTT; CDR3 protein: CASSQDEGNTALEAFF; D gene: NA; V gene: TRBV4-3; clone size: once; J gene: TRBJ1-1
CDR3 DNA: TGCGCCAGCCCCCACCGGCCCCCTGTGGCGGGGGATAACACCGGGGAGCTGTTTTTT; CDR3 protein: CASPHRPPVAGDNTGELFF; D gene: TRBD2; V gene: TRBV10-1; clone size: NA; J gene: TRBJ2-2
CDR3 DNA: TGTGCCAGCAGTTACTCGTATACAGGGGGCAGCACTGAAGCTTTCTTT; CDR3 protein: CASSYSYTGGSTEAFF; D gene: TRBD1; V gene: TRBV6-5; clone size: NA; J gene: TRBJ1-1
CDR3 DNA: TGTGCTAGTGGTTTGGGGACAGGGCCCCTAGTAAACTATGGCTACACCTTC; CDR3 protein: CASGLGTGPLVNYGYTF; D gene: TRBD1; V gene: TRBV12-5; clone size: once; J gene: TRBJ1-2
CDR3 DNA: TGTGCCAGCAGTTTAGACAGTGGATGGGATACGCAGTATTTT; CDR3 protein: CASSLDSGWDTQYF; D gene: NA; V gene: TRBV27; clone size: NA; J gene: TRBJ2-3
CDR3 DNA: TGTGCCAGCAGCAGACAGGGTAATACTGAAGCTTTCTTT; CDR3 protein: CASSRQGNTEAFF; D gene: TRBD1; V gene: TRBV11-3; clone size: NA; J gene: TRBJ1-1
CDR3 DNA: TGTGCCAGCTCACCACCGTCTCAGGGTTACTATGGCTACACCTTC; CDR3 protein: CASSPPSQGYYGYTF; D gene: NA; V gene: TRBV18; clone size: NA; J gene: TRBJ1-2
CDR3 DNA: TGTGCCAGTAGTATAGGGTCCGGGATCACCTACGAGCAGTACTTC; CDR3 protein: CASSIGSGITYEQYF; D gene: NA; V gene: TRBV19; clone size: once; J gene: TRBJ2-7
CDR3 DNA: TGTGCCAGCAGTTGGAGGGGTTACGAGCAGTACTTC; CDR3 protein: CASSWRGYEQYF; D gene: NA; V gene: TRBV6-2/TRBV6-3; clone size: NA; J gene: TRBJ2-7
CDR3 DNA: TGTGCCAGCTCACCTCCTCGGGCAGGGCGAGGTGAAAAACTGTTTTTT; CDR3 protein: CASSPPRAGRGEKLFF; D gene: NA; V gene: TRBV18; clone size: once; J gene: TRBJ1-4
CDR3 DNA: TGTGCCAGCAGAGCGGACAGAGAAGCTTTCTTT; CDR3 protein: CASRADREAFF; D gene: NA; V gene: TRBV7-9; clone size: NA; J gene: TRBJ1-1
CDR3 DNA: TGTGCCAGCACCCTCCCCAGGGGGTATGGCTACACCTTC; CDR3 protein: CASTLPRGYGYTF; D gene: TRBD1; V gene: TRBV28; clone size: NA; J gene: TRBJ1-2
CDR3 DNA: TGCGCCAGCAGCCAAGATTCGACAGGGAGAAATGAAAAACTGTTTTTT; CDR3 protein: CASSQDSTGRNEKLFF; D gene: TRBD1; V gene: TRBV4-1; clone size: NA; J gene: TRBJ1-4
CDR3 DNA: TGTGCCAGCAGTAGGGAGGGGCTGAACACTGAAGCTTTCTTT; CDR3 protein: CASSREGLNTEAFF; D gene: NA; V gene: TRBV5-4; clone size: NA; J gene: TRBJ1-1
CDR3 DNA: TGCAGCGTTGTGACAGGGCCCGGGATATATTTT; CDR3 protein: CSVVTGPGIYF; D gene: TRBD1; V gene: TRBV29-1; clone size: NA; J gene: TRBJ1-3
CDR3 DNA: TGTGCCAGCAGTGACTCGAGCGGCTATGGCTACACCTTC; CDR3 protein: CASSDSSGYGYTF; D gene: NA; V gene: TRBV6-4; clone size: few; J gene: TRBJ1-2
CDR3 DNA: TGTGCCAGCAGACGCCGGACAGGGAGCTCCTACGAGCAGTACTTC; CDR3 protein: CASRRRTGSSYEQYF; D gene: TRBD1; V gene: TRBV6-5; clone size: NA; J gene: TRBJ2-7
CDR3 DNA: TGTGCCAGCAGCTTGGCAGGGGATGGATTGAGCTACGAGCAGTACTTC; CDR3 protein: CASSLAGDGLSYEQYF; D gene: NA; V gene: TRBV5-4; clone size: NA; J gene: TRBJ2-7
CDR3 DNA: TGTGCCAGTAGCAGGGGCCGTCTGAACACTGAAGCTTTCTTT; CDR3 protein: CASSRGRLNTEAFF; D gene: NA; V gene: TRBV19; clone size: NA; J gene: TRBJ1-1
CDR3 DNA: TGTGCCAGCTACTTCGGGGGGCAAACTAATGAAAAACTGTTTTTT; CDR3 protein: CASYFGGQTNEKLFF; D gene: NA; V gene: TRBV6-1; clone size: NA; J gene: TRBJ1-4
CDR3 DNA: TGTGCCAGCAGCTTGGAAGGAGCTGGCTACACCTTC; CDR3 protein: CASSLEGAGYTF; D gene: NA; V gene: TRBV5-4; clone size: NA; J gene: TRBJ1-2
CDR3 DNA: TGTGCCAGCAGCTCTGTGGGCTTTAGGGGCTATGGCTACACCTTC; CDR3 protein: CASSSVGFRGYGYTF; D gene: NA; V gene: TRBV7-2; clone size: many; J gene: TRBJ1-2
CDR3 DNA: TGCGCCAGCAGCTGGGGACTAGCGGGAGTCGCGGAGCTGTTTTTT; CDR3 protein: CASSWGLAGVAELFF; D gene: TRBD2; V gene: TRBV5-1; clone size: NA; J gene: TRBJ2-2
CDR3 DNA: TGTGCCAGCAGCTTAGGGGGGACAGCTAATTCCTACGAGCAGTACTTC; CDR3 protein: CASSLGGTANSYEQYF; D gene: TRBD1; V gene: TRBV11-3; clone size: NA; J gene: TRBJ2-7
CDR3 DNA: TGTGCCACCAGTGATCCTTACAATGAGCAGTTCTTC; CDR3 protein: CATSDPYNEQFF; D gene: NA; V gene: TRBV24-1; clone size: NA; J gene: TRBJ2-1
CDR3 DNA: TGTGCCAGCAGCCCGACTCTGGGTTACGAGCAGTACTTC; CDR3 protein: CASSPTLGYEQYF; D gene: NA; V gene: TRBV6-4; clone size: NA; J gene: TRBJ2-7
CDR3 DNA: TGTGCCAGCAGCGAGACTAGCGGGAGGGCTTACAATGAGCAGTTCTTC; CDR3 protein: CASSETSGRAYNEQFF; D gene: TRBD2; V gene: TRBV3-1/TRBV3-2; clone size: NA; J gene: TRBJ2-1
CDR3 DNA: TGTGCCAGCAGCTTACCTCCGGGACAGCGAGACTCTGGGGCCAACGTCCTGACTTTC; CDR3 protein: CASSLPPGQRDSGANVLTF; D gene: TRBD1; V gene: TRBV5-4; clone size: NA; J gene: TRBJ2-6
CDR3 DNA: TGCAGCTCCGATGAGGGGGCGCAAGCTTTCTTT; CDR3 protein: CSSDEGAQAFF; D gene: TRBD1; V gene: TRBV29-1; clone size: NA; J gene: TRBJ1-1
CDR3 DNA: TGTGCCAGCAGCTACCCGGGGGGCGGTACAGATACGCAGTATTTT; CDR3 protein: CASSYPGGGTDTQYF; D gene: NA; V gene: TRBV5-6; clone size: NA; J gene: TRBJ2-3
CDR3 DNA: TGTGCCAGCAGCTCTTTCCCCGGGACAATGAACACTGAAGCTTTCTTT; CDR3 protein: CASSSFPGTMNTEAFF; D gene: NA; V gene: TRBV5-6; clone size: once; J gene: TRBJ1-1
CDR3 DNA: TGTGCCAGCAGCCCCACCTTTGGCAGGGCGTATGAAGCTTTCTTT; CDR3 protein: CASSPTFGRAYEAFF; D gene: NA; V gene: TRBV5-5; clone size: NA; J gene: TRBJ1-1
CDR3 DNA: TGTGCCAGCAGCGGGACTAGCGGGAGCTACGAGCAGTACTTC; CDR3 protein: CASSGTSGSYEQYF; D gene: TRBD2; V gene: TRBV27; clone size: NA; J gene: TRBJ2-7
CDR3 DNA: TGTGCCAGCAGCTTGGTTTCGGGGGATTCCAACTATGGCTACACCTTC; CDR3 protein: CASSLVSGDSNYGYTF; D gene: NA; V gene: TRBV5-8; clone size: NA; J gene: TRBJ1-2
CDR3 DNA: TGTGCCAGCTCCACTACAGGGGGTCTCATAAGTGAGCAGTTCTTC; CDR3 protein: CASSTTGGLISEQFF; D gene: TRBD1; V gene: TRBV18; clone size: NA; J gene: TRBJ2-1